The clone carrying this TCR beta chain was recorded a few times. The target antigen is unknown. Germline-derived CDR1 and CDR2 are SGHRS and YFSETQ. The CDR3 spans 16 residues. Trimming left V 9 bases short and J 1 base short, with 20 bases between. This sample stems from a study of spatial heterogeneity in lung cancer. TCRdb reprocessed the 5' RACE reads via MiXCR and lists one record per CDR3 protein. The table shows more than 20,000 distinct CDR3 sequences, with less than 20% occurring only once. General study results and limits: Tumor mutation count correlated with how many alpha and beta TCRs expanded intratumorally.

Noted time point: sample taken at primary tumor resection. This receptor was identified in a female donor with early-stage non-small cell lung cancer. This sample comprised lung tumor tissue, obtained at surgery. The chain is built from TRBV5-1 and TRBJ2-1; D is unclear. CDR3 amino acids: CANSWVLRTSYNEQFF. In DNA form, the CDR3 reads TGCGCCAACTCATGGGTGCTTAGAACTTCCTACAATGAGCAGTTCTTC.